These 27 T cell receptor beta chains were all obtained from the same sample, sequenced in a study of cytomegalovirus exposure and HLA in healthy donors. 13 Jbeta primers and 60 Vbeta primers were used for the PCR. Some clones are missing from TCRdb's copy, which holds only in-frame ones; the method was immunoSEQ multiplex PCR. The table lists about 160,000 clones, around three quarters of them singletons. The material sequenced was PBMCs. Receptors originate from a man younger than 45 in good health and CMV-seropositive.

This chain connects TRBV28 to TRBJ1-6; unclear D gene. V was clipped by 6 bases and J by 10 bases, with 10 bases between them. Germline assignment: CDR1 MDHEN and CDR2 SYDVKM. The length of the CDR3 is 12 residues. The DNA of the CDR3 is TGTGCCAGCAGCCCGCGGAACTCACCCCTCCACTTT. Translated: CASSPRNSPLHF.

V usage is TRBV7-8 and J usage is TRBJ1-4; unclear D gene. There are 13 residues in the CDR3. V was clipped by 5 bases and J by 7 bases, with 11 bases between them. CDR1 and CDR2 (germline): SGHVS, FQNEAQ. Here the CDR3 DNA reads TGTGCCAGCAGCCTCGACATCATTGAAAAACTGTTTTTT. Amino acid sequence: CASSLDIIEKLFF.

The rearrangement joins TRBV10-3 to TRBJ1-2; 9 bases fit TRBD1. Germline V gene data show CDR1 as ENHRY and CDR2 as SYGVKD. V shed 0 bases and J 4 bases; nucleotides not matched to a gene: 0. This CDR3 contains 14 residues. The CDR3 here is CAISESDRGYGYTF. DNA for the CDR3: TGTGCCATCAGTGAGTCGGACAGGGGCTATGGCTACACCTTC.

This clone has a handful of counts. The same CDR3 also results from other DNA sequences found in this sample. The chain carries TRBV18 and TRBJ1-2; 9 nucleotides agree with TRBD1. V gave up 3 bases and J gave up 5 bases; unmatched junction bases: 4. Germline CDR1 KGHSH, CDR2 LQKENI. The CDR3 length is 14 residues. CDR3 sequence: CASSPGQGLYGYTF. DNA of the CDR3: TGTGCCAGCTCACCGGGACAGGGCCTTTATGGCTACACCTTC.

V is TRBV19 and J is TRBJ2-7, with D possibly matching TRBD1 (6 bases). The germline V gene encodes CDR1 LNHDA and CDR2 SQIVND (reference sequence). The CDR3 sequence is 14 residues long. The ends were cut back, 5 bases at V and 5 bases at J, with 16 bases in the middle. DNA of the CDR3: TGTGCCAGTAGTCCTCCAGGGGTCGGTAACGAGCAGTACTTC. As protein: CASSPPGVGNEQYF. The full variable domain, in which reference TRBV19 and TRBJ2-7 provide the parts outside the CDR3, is DGGITQSPKYLFRKEGQNVTLSCEQNLNHDAMYWYRQDPGQGLRLIYYSQIVNDFQKGDIAEGYSVSREKKESFPLTVTSAQKNPTAFYLCASSPPGVGNEQYFGPGTRLTVT.

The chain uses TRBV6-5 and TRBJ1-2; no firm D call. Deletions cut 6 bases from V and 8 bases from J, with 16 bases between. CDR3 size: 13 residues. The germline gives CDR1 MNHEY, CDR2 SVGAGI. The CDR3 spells CASRTTSGYGYTF. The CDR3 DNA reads TGTGCCAGCAGAACAACCTCAGGTTACGGCTACACCTTC.

In DNA, the CDR3 is TGTGCCAGCAGTGACAGGGGACTGAACACTGAAGCTTTCTTT. Its protein product is CASSDRGLNTEAFF. The chain links TRBV6-1 to TRBJ1-1, with D possibly being TRBD1 (6 bases). This CDR3 comprises 14 residues. V dropped 3 bases and J dropped 0 bases, with 8 bases sitting between them. Germline V gene lookup returns CDR1 MNHNS and CDR2 SASEGT.

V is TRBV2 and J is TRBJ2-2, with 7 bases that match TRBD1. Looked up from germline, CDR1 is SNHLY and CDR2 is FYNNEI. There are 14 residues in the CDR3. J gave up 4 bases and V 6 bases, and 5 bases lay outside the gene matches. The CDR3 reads CASRTGLATGELFF. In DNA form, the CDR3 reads TGTGCCAGCAGGACAGGGTTGGCCACCGGGGAGCTGTTTTTT.

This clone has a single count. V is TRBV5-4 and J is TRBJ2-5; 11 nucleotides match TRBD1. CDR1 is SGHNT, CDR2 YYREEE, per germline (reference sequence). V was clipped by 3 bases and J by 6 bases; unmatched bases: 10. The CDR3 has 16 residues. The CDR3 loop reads CASSWAGQGARKTQYF. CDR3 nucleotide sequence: TGTGCCAGCAGCTGGGCTGGACAGGGGGCGCGAAAGACCCAGTACTTC.

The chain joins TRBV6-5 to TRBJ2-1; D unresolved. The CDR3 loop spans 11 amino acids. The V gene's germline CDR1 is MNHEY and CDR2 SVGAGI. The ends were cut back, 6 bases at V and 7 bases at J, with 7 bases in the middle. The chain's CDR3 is CASRAFNEQFF. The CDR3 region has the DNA TGTGCCAGCAGGGCCTTTAATGAGCAGTTCTTC.

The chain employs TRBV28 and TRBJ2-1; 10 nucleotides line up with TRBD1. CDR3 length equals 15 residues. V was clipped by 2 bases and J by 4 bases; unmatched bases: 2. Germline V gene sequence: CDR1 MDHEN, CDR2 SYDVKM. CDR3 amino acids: CASSLRDRGYNEQFF. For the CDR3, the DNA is TGTGCCAGCAGTTTAAGGGACAGGGGATACAATGAGCAGTTCTTC.

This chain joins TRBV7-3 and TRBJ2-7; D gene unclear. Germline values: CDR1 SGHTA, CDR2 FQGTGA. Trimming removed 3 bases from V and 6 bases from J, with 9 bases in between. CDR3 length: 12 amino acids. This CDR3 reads CASSFPGGEQYF. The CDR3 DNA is TGTGCCAGCAGCTTCCCAGGTGGCGAGCAGTACTTC.

The CDR3 loop reads CASSKEGSSYGYTF. The CDR3, as DNA: TGTGCCAGCAGCAAAGAAGGGAGTAGCTATGGCTACACCTTC. This chain connects TRBV5-4 to TRBJ1-2; no clear D. Germline CDR1 and CDR2: SGHNT and YYREEE (reference sequence). Trimming pared 4 bases from V and 4 bases from J, leaving 14 bases between. This CDR3 has 14 residues.

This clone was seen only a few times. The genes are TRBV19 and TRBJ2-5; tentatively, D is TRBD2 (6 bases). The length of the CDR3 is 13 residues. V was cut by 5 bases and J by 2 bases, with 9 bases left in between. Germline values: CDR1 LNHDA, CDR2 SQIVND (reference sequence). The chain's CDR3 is CASSPGGQETQYF. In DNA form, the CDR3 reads TGTGCCAGTAGTCCCGGAGGGCAAGAGACCCAGTACTTC.

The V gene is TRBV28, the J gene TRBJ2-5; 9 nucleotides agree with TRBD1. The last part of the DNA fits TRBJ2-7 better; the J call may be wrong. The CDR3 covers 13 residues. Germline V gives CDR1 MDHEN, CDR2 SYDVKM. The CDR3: CASSPWDRDEQYF. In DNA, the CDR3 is TGTGCCAGCAGTCCATGGGACAGGGACGAGCAGTACTTC.

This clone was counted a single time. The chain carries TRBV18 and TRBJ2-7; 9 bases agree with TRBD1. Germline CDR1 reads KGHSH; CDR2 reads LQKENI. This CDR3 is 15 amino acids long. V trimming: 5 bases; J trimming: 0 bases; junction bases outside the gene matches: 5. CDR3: CASSTDRGVSYEQYF. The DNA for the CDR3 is TGTGCCAGCTCAACCGACAGGGGGGTCTCCTACGAGCAGTACTTC.

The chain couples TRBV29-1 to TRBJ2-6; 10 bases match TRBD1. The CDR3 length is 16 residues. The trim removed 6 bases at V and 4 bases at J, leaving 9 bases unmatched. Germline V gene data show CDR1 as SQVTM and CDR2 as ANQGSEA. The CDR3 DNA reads TGCAGCGTGGAGGGGACAGGGGTAGCCGGGGCCAACGTCCTGACTTTC. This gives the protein CSVEGTGVAGANVLTF.

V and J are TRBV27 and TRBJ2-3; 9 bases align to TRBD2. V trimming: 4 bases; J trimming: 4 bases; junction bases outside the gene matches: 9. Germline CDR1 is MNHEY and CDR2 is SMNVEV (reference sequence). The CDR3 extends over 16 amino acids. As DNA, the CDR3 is TGTGCCAGCAGTTCCTTAACGCGGGGGGGCCCAGATACGCAGTATTTT. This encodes CASSSLTRGGPDTQYF.

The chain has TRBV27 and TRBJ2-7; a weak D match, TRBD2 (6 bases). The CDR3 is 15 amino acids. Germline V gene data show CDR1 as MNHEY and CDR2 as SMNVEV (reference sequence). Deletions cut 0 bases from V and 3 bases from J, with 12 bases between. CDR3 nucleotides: TGTGCCAGCAGTTTATCGGCGGGAATCGGCTACGAGCAGTACTTC. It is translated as CASSLSAGIGYEQYF.

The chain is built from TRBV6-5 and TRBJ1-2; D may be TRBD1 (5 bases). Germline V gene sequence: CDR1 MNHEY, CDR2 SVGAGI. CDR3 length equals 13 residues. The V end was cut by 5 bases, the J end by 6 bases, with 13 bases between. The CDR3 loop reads CASSHGGVDGYTF. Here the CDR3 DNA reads TGTGCCAGCAGTCACGGGGGGGTTGATGGCTACACCTTC.

The CDR3 loop is CASSSPPGTGRYGYTF. The DNA for the CDR3 is TGTGCCAGCAGTTCACCACCCGGGACAGGGAGGTATGGCTACACCTTC. The chain is built from TRBV28 and TRBJ1-2; 9 nucleotides align to TRBD1. The germline V gene encodes CDR1 MDHEN and CDR2 SYDVKM. The junction had 11 bases not matched to a gene; V was cut back by 4 bases and J by 5 bases. The CDR3 contains 16 residues.

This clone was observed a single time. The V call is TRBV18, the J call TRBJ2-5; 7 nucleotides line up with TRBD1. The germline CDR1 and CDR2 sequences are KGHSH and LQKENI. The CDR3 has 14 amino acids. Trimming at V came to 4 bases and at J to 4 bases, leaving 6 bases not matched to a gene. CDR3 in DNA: TGTGCCAGCTCACTACAGGGGTTTGCAGAGACCCAGTACTTC. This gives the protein CASSLQGFAETQYF.

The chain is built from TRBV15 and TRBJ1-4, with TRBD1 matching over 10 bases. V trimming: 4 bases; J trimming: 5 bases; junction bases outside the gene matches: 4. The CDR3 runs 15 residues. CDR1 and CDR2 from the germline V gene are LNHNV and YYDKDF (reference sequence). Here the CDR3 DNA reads TGTGCCACCAGCACTCGGGACAGGGGAAATGAAAAACTGTTTTTT. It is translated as CATSTRDRGNEKLFF.

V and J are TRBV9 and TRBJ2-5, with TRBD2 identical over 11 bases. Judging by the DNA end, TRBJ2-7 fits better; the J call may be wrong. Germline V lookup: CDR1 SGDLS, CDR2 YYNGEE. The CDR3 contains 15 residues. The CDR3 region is CASSVSGGASYEQYF. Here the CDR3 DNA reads TGTGCCAGCAGCGTTAGCGGGGGGGCCTCCTACGAGCAGTACTTC.

The CDR3 loop reads CASGQGTHEQYF. CDR3 in DNA: TGTGCTAGTGGACAGGGTACTCATGAGCAGTACTTC. The J gene is TRBJ2-7, the V gene TRBV12-5; D perhaps matches TRBD1 (6 bases). The CDR3 consists of 12 residues. Germline V CDR1 and CDR2: LGHNT, FRNRAP. Trimming removed 6 bases from V and 7 bases from J, with 13 bases in between. The variable domain in full, completed from reference TRBV12-5 and TRBJ2-7, reads DARVTQTPRHKVTEMGQEVTMRCQPILGHNTVFWYRQTMMQGLELLAYFRNRAPLDDSGMPKDRFSAEMPDATLATLKIQPSEPRDSAVYFCASGQGTHEQYFGPGTRLTVT.

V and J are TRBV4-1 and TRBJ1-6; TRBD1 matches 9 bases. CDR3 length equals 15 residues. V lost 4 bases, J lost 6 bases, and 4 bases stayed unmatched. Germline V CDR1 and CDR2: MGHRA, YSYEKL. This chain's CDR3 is CASSREGQGNSPLHF. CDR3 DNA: TGCGCCAGCAGCCGTGAGGGACAGGGTAATTCACCCCTCCACTTT.

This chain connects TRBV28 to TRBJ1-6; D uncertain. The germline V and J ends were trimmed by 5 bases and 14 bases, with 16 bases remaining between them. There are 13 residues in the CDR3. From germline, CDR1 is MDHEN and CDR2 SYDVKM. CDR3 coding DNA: TGTGCCAGCAGTCTACGGGGTTTCGGGGCCCTCCACTTT. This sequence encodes CASSLRGFGALHF.